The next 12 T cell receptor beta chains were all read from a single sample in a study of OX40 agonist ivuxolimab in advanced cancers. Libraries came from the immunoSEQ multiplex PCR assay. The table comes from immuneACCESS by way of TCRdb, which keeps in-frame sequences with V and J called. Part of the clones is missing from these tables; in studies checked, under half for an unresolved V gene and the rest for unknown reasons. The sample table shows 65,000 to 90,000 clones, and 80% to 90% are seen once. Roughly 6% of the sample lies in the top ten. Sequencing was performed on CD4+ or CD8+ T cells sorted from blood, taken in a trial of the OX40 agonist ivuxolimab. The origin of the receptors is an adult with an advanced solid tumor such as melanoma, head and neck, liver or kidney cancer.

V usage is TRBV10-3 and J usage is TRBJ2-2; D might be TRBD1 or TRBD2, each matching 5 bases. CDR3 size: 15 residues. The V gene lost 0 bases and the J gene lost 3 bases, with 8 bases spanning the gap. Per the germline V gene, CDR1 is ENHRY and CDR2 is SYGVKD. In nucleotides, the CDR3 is TGTGCCATCAGTGAGTCGGGGGTGGACACCGGGGAGCTGTTTTTT. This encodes CAISESGVDTGELFF.

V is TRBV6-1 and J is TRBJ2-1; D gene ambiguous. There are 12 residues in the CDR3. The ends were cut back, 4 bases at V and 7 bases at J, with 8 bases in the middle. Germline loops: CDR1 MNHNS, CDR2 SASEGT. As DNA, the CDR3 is TGTGCCAGCAGTGGAGGTCGTAATGAGCAGTTCTTC. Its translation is CASSGGRNEQFF.

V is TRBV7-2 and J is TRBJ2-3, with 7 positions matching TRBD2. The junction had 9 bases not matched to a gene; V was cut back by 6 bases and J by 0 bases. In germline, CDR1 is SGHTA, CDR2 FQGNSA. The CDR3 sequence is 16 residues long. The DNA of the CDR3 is TGTGCCAGCAGGTACGTGGCTAGCGGCAGCACAGATACGCAGTATTTT. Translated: CASRYVASGSTDTQYF.

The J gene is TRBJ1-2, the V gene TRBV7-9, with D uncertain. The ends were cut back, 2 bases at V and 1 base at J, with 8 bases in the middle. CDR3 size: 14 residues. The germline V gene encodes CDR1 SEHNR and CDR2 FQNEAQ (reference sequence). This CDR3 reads CASSLTAHNYGYTF. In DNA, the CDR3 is TGTGCCAGCAGCTTAACGGCCCATAACTATGGCTACACCTTC.

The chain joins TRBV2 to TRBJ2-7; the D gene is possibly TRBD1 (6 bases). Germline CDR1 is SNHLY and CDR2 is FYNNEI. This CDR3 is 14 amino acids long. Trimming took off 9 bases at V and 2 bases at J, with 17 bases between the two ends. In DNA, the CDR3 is TGTGCCAGTAAAGAGCAGGGGCCTACCTACGAGCAGTACTTC. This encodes CASKEQGPTYEQYF.

This CDR3 reads CASSLDTGGSTDTQYF. The CDR3 bases are TGTGCCAGCAGCTTAGACACGGGGGGGTCCACAGATACGCAGTATTTT. The chain carries TRBV7-8 and TRBJ2-3, with 8 nucleotides matching TRBD2. This CDR3 has 16 amino acids. Trimming cost V 1 base and J 2 bases; bases outside gene matches: 5. Germline V gives CDR1 SGHVS, CDR2 FQNEAQ.

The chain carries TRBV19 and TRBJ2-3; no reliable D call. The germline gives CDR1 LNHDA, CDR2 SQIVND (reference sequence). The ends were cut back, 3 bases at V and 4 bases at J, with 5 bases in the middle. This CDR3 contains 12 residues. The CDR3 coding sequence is TGTGCCAGTAGTATGGGCGCAGATACGCAGTATTTT. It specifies CASSMGADTQYF.

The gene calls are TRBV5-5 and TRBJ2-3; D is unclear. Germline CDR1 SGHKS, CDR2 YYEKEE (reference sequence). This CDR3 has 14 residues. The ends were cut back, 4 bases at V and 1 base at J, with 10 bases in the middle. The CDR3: CASSLGLGTDTQYF. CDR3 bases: TGTGCCAGCAGCCTAGGCTTAGGCACAGATACGCAGTATTTT.

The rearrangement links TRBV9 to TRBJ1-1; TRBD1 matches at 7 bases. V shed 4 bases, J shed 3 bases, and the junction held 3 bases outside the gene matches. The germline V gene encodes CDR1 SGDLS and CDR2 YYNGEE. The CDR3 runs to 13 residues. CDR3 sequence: CASSTDRDTEAFF. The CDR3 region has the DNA TGTGCCAGCAGCACTGACAGGGACACTGAAGCTTTCTTT.

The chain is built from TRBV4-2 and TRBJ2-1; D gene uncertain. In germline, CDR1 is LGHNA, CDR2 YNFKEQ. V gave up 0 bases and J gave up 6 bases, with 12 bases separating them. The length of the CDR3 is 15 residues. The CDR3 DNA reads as TGTGCCAGCAGCCAAGAGATGGGAAGGACCAATGAGCAGTTCTTC. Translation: CASSQEMGRTNEQFF.

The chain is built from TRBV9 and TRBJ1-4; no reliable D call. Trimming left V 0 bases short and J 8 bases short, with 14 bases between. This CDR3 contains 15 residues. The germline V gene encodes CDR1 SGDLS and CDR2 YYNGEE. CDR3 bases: TGTGCCAGCAGCGTAGCAGCGGGCCTGGGAGAAAAACTGTTTTTT. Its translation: CASSVAAGLGEKLFF.

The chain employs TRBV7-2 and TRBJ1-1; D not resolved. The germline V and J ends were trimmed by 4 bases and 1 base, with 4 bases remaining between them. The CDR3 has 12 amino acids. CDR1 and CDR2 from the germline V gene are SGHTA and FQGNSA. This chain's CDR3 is CASSYSNTEAFF. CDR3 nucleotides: TGTGCCAGCAGCTATTCGAACACTGAAGCTTTCTTT.